This T cell receptor beta chain was documented in a study of cytomegalovirus exposure and HLA in healthy donors. General observations from the study: Investigators reported 150 to 200 TCR beta chains as tied to cytomegalovirus.

The PCR employed 60 Vbeta primers together with 13 Jbeta primers. Measured with immunoSEQ multiplex PCR; TCRdb has only the in-frame clones, and not every one. The table records about 160,000 clones, roughly 80% of them present only once. In the case of this clone: Its target is not known.

Germline V gene sequence: CDR1 GTSNPN, CDR2 SVGIG (reference sequence). The J segment lost 7 bases and the V segment lost 6 bases, leaving 9 bases of the junction unmatched. This CDR3 is 13 amino acids long. The source is a male donor in good health and CMV-seropositive. Sequenced input: PBMCs. The chain is built from TRBV30 and TRBJ1-2; 9 positions agree with TRBD1. In DNA, the CDR3 is TGTGCCTGTCAGACAGGGGGAGGGGTTGGCTACACCTTC. It codes for CACQTGGGVGYTF.